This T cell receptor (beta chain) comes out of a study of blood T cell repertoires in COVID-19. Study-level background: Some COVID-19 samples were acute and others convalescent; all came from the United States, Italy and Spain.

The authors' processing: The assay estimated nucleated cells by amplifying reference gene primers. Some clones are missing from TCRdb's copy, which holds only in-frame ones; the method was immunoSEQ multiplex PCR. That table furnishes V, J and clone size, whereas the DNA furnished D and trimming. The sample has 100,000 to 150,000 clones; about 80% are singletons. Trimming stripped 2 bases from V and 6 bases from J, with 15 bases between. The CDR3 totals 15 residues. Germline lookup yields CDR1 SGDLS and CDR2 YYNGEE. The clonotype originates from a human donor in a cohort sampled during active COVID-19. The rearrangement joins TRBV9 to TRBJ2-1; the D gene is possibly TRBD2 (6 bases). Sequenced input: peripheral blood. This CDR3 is CASSVRTARGNEQFF. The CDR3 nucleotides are TGTGCCAGCAGCGTGAGGACGGCGCGGGGCAATGAGCAGTTCTTC.